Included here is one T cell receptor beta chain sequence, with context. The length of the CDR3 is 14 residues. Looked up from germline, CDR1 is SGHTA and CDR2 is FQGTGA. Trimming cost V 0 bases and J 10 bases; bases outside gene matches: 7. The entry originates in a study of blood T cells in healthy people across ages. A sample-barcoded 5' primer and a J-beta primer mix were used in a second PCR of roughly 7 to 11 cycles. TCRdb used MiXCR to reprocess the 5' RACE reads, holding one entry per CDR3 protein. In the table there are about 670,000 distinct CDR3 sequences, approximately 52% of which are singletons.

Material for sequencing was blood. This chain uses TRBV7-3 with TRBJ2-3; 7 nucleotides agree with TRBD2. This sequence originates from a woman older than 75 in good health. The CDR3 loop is CASSLTPTSQAQYF. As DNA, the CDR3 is TGTGCCAGCAGCTTAACTCCGACTAGCCAGGCGCAGTATTTT.